The rows below give T cell receptor beta chains drawn from one sample of a study of blood T cells in healthy people across ages. TCRdb re-called the 5' RACE reads with MiXCR, one entry per CDR3 protein. The data show about 1.5 million distinct CDR3 sequences, 35% to 45% seen once. The material sequenced was blood. These receptors all come from a woman aged 18-29 years in good health. CDR3s include the opening cysteine and the closing phenylalanine or tryptophan. The D gene is left open where the match is weak. Where a row states a size, it is once, few, many or the class of an expanded clone; other rows omit it.

clone_size	v_call	j_call	d_call	cdr3_nt	cdr3_aa
-	TRBV20-1	TRBJ2-5	-	TGCAGTGCTAGAGAATTGACAGTCAGTAGGACAGAGTACCAAGAGACCCAGTACTTC	CSARELTVSRTEYQETQYF
-	TRBV3-1	TRBJ1-6	TRBD1	TGTGCCAGCAGCCATAAAGGACAGGCGGGCCTAAGCTCCTATAATTCACCCCTCCACTTT	CASSHKGQAGLSSYNSPLHF
-	TRBV27	TRBJ2-1	-	TGTGCCAGTAGTTTGGCCTGGCAGAGCAATGAGCAGTTCTTC	CASSLAWQSNEQFF
-	TRBV7-9	TRBJ1-2	-	TGTGCCAGCAGCTTGACCTCGGCAGGACCTAACTATGGCTACACCTTC	CASSLTSAGPNYGYTF
-	TRBV29-1	TRBJ1-1	-	TGCAGCGTTGAAACTCGGGTTACACAAGAAGCTTTCTTT	CSVETRVTQEAFF
-	TRBV7-9	TRBJ2-1	-	TGTGCCAGCAGCTTTAGCGGTGCCAATGAGCAGTTCTTC	CASSFSGANEQFF
-	TRBV6-2/TRBV6-3	TRBJ1-1	-	TGTGCCAGCAGTTACCTCTACGAAACGGGGAACACTGAAGCTTTCTTT	CASSYLYETGNTEAFF
-	TRBV7-8	TRBJ2-1	TRBD2	TGTGCCAGCAGCTTAGCGGCGGGAGGCCTCAATGAGCAGTTCTTC	CASSLAAGGLNEQFF
-	TRBV7-8	TRBJ2-7	-	TGTGCCAGCAGCCGCCCAGTCTACAATGAGCAGTACTTC	CASSRPVYNEQYF
once	TRBV29-1	TRBJ2-5	TRBD2	TGCGGCGTTGCTGGAATTAGCGGGAGACAAGAGACCCAGTACTTC	CGVAGISGRQETQYF
once	TRBV13	TRBJ2-3	-	TGTGCCAGCAGCCACAGGGAAGATACGCAGTATTTT	CASSHREDTQYF
few	TRBV29-1	TRBJ1-1	-	TGCAGCGTTGACCGGGTCGCTGAAGCTTTCTTT	CSVDRVAEAFF
-	TRBV6-5	TRBJ1-5	-	TGTGCCAGCAGTGCCGTCGGGGCCAATCAGCCCCAGCATTTT	CASSAVGANQPQHF
many	TRBV7-2	TRBJ2-1	-	TGTGCCAGCAGCTTAGATCGCAATGAGCAGTTCTTC	CASSLDRNEQFF
-	TRBV20-1	TRBJ2-7	TRBD1	TGCAGTGCTCCCGGACAGGTTACGGGCGAGCAGTACTTC	CSAPGQVTGEQYF
-	TRBV4-3	TRBJ1-4	-	TGCGCCAGCAGCCAAACAGGGACACCCGTGGGAGAAGAACTGTTTTTT	CASSQTGTPVGEELFF
-	TRBV3-1	TRBJ2-5	-	TGTGCCAGCAGCCAAGGCAGGTTTGGGACCCAGTACTTC	CASSQGRFGTQYF
-	TRBV24-1	TRBJ2-5	-	TGTGCCACCAGTGATAGTTGGCTCGGGACCCAGTACTTC	CATSDSWLGTQYF
-	TRBV12-3/TRBV12-4	TRBJ2-5	-	TGTGCCAGCAGTTTATTTGGGCCGACGGGCGTAGGTCAAGAGACCCAGTACTTC	CASSLFGPTGVGQETQYF
-	TRBV7-2	TRBJ2-1	TRBD1	TGTGCCAGCAGCTGTAGTCTGGCAGGGGGCAATGAGCAGTTCTTC	CASSCSLAGGNEQFF
few	TRBV20-1	TRBJ2-5	-	TGCAGTGCTAGAGATCTGATTAGCTCCTCTGAAGAGACCCAGTACTTC	CSARDLISSSEETQYF
few	TRBV6-4	TRBJ2-7	-	TGTGCCAGCAGTGTAAGGGAGAACTCCTACAATGAGCAGTACTTC	CASSVRENSYNEQYF
once	TRBV9	TRBJ2-1	TRBD2	TGTGCCAGCAGCGCCGCCGGACTAGCGGGGGCGGGTGAGCAGTTCTTC	CASSAAGLAGAGEQFF
few	TRBV29-1	TRBJ1-1	TRBD1	TGCAGCGTTGCCCCGCAGACAGGGCCGGTAATTACTGAAGCTTTCTTT	CSVAPQTGPVITEAFF
-	TRBV29-1	TRBJ2-1	-	TGCAGCGTGCCCCGGAGGAATACGGCTGAGCAGTTCTTC	CSVPRRNTAEQFF
-	TRBV29-1	TRBJ2-1	TRBD1	TGCAGCGTTGTTAAAGTTGGGGACAGGTTCTACAATGAGCAGTTCTTC	CSVVKVGDRFYNEQFF
-	TRBV19	TRBJ2-5	-	TGTGCCAGTAGTATTTGGGGGGTCTACAATGAGCAGTACTTC	CASSIWGVYNEQYF
-	TRBV4-3	TRBJ2-7	-	TGCGCCAGCAGCCAAGATCTAGGGACATACTCCTACGAGCAGTACTTC	CASSQDLGTYSYEQYF
few	TRBV20-1	TRBJ1-5	-	TGCAGTGCTAGAAGCCCGGGAACAAATCAGCCCCAGCATTTT	CSARSPGTNQPQHF
-	TRBV15	TRBJ1-1	-	TGTGCCACCAGCAGAGATGAAGGAACTGAAGCTTTCTTT	CATSRDEGTEAFF
few	TRBV12-3/TRBV12-4	TRBJ2-1	-	TGTGCCAGCAAGAGTTACCGGGGGTACAATGAGCAGTTCTTC	CASKSYRGYNEQFF
-	TRBV4-1	TRBJ1-6	TRBD1	TGCGCCAGCAGCCCCGGACAGGGAATGGAATCACCCCTCCACTTT	CASSPGQGMESPLHF
-	TRBV3-1	TRBJ2-1	-	TGTGCCAGCAGCCTATCTGGCAAATACAATGAGCAGTTCTTC	CASSLSGKYNEQFF
-	TRBV4-1	TRBJ2-7	-	TGCGCCAGCAGCCAAGATTCGAGAGGGACCGAGCAGTACTTC	CASSQDSRGTEQYF
-	TRBV29-1	TRBJ2-1	-	TGCAGCGTTGAAGAAGGATGGGCTCCCTACAAGGAGCAGTTCTTC	CSVEEGWAPYKEQFF
few	TRBV12-3/TRBV12-4	TRBJ2-1	TRBD2	TGTGCCAGCAGTCCCCTAGCGGGAGGTTTAGGTGAGCAGTTCTTC	CASSPLAGGLGEQFF
-	TRBV18	TRBJ2-1	TRBD2	TGTGCCAGCTCACCAAGCGTGCAGCGGGGCAACAATAAGCAGTTCTTC	CASSPSVQRGNNKQFF
few	TRBV13	TRBJ2-3	TRBD2	TGTGCCACCAGCGGGGGAATTGGCACAGATACGCAGTATTTT	CATSGGIGTDTQYF
-	TRBV4-1	TRBJ2-3	TRBD1	TGCGCCAGCAGCCCTATGGGACAGGGGGCAGCAGCTACGCAGTATTTT	CASSPMGQGAAATQYF
few	TRBV10-3	TRBJ1-2	TRBD1	TGTGCCATCAGCGGGACAGGACTAAACTATGGCTACACCTTC	CAISGTGLNYGYTF
-	TRBV12-3/TRBV12-4	TRBJ2-1	-	TGTGCCAGCAGTTCAGACTTAGGGGACAAGGAGCAGTTCTTT	CASSSDLGDKEQFF
-	TRBV3-1	TRBJ2-4	-	TGTGCCAGCAGCCATCGAAGGGCCGGGGGCGAAAACATTCAGTACTTC	CASSHRRAGGENIQYF
-	TRBV9	TRBJ2-1	-	TGTGCCAGCAGCACCACGTCTGCCTACAATGAGCAGTTCTTC	CASSTTSAYNEQFF
-	TRBV6-6	TRBJ1-4	-	TGTGCCAGCAGTCATGACGGAGCAACTAATGAAAAACTGTTTTTT	CASSHDGATNEKLFF
-	TRBV4-3	TRBJ2-7	TRBD2	TGCGCCAGCAGCCAAGTTGCTAGCGGGAGCAATGAGCAGTACTTC	CASSQVASGSNEQYF
once	TRBV20-1	TRBJ2-4	-	TGCAGTGCTAGAGATAAGGGACCGCCAAGCGTTCAGTACTTC	CSARDKGPPSVQYF